This T cell receptor (beta chain) was identified during a study of blood T cell repertoires in COVID-19. Overall study: COVID-19 samples from acute and convalescent phases originated in the United States, Italy and Spain. Sample material is recorded as cDNA or gDNA derived from T cells, B-cell-depleted T cells, or PBMCs.

Using immunoSEQ multiplex PCR, the repertoire was profiled, and TCRdb retains in-frame clones only, with some absent. This table has 90,000 to 140,000 clones, about 75% appearing once. Per the germline V gene, CDR1 is SQVTM and CDR2 is ANQGSEA. V was shortened by 0 bases and J by 0 bases, with 6 bases between the two germline ends. The CDR3 consists of 14 residues. This receptor was identified in a woman aged 70 to 79 with acute or convalescent COVID-19. The chain couples TRBV29-1 to TRBJ1-3; D is undetermined. Material for sequencing was peripheral blood. CDR3 DNA sequence: TGCAGCGTTGAAGACCCGAGCTCTGGAAACACCATATATTTT. Translated, it gives CSVEDPSSGNTIYF.